The 6 T cell receptor beta chains given below trace back to one sample, sequenced in a study of blood T cell repertoires in COVID-19. Sequencing was performed with immunoSEQ multiplex PCR; in TCRdb, only in-frame clones are kept and a portion is missing. There are 390,000 or so clones in the sample; around 87% occur only once, and 6.5% to 7% lies in the top ten. The specimen sequenced was peripheral blood. The receptors come from a man younger than 35 with active or convalescent COVID-19.

The chain couples TRBV6-5 to TRBJ1-2; 7 nucleotides align to TRBD1. The germline V gene encodes CDR1 MNHEY and CDR2 SVGAGI. This CDR3 is built from 13 residues. J gave up 7 bases and V 2 bases, and 4 bases lay outside the gene matches. The CDR3 nucleotides are TGTGCCAGCAGTTACGGGCACAGGGGTGGCTACACCTTC. This codes for CASSYGHRGGYTF.

The rearrangement joins TRBV5-4 to TRBJ2-1, with 10 bases lining up with TRBD2. With V trimmed by 4 bases and J by 6 bases, 4 bases remained unmatched. This CDR3 is built from 14 residues. CDR1 and CDR2 from the germline V gene are SGHNT and YYREEE (reference sequence). As DNA, the CDR3 is TGTGCCAGCAGCCAGGGACTAGCGCTCAATGAGCAGTTCTTC. Its protein product is CASSQGLALNEQFF. The whole variable domain, filled in from reference TRBV5-4 and TRBJ2-1, reads ETGVTQSPTHLIKTRGQQVTLRCSSQSGHNTVSWYQQALGQGPQFIFQYYREEENGRGNFPPRFSGLQFPNYSSELNVNALELDDSALYLCASSQGLALNEQFFGPGTRLTVL.

The V call is TRBV6-5, the J call TRBJ1-6; a possible D gene is TRBD1 (6 bases). Trimming pared 6 bases from V and 5 bases from J, leaving 14 bases between. This CDR3 has 15 residues. CDR1 MNHEY and CDR2 SVGAGI come from the germline V gene. CDR3 nucleotides: TGTGCCAGCAGACCCCCCGGACAGAATAATTCACCCCTCCACTTT. Protein sequence: CASRPPGQNNSPLHF.

This chain connects TRBV5-1 to TRBJ2-5, with D possibly TRBD2 on 6 matching bases. The CDR3 is 18 amino acids. CDR1 and CDR2 (germline): SGHRS, YFSETQ. The V end lost 0 bases, the J end lost 1 base, and 19 bases lay between the germline ends. The CDR3, as DNA: TGCGCCAGCAGCTTGGATTATATGGGGGGTTGGAGCCAAGAGACCCAGTACTTC. Residues: CASSLDYMGGWSQETQYF.

On this clone itself: A read error may be the cause here, since a much bigger clone is one base away. Other DNA sequences within the sample encode an identical CDR3. The chain combines TRBV11-1 with TRBJ1-1, with D unresolved. The CDR3 contains 13 residues. CDR1 and CDR2 from the germline V gene are SGHAT and FQDESV (reference sequence). V lost 1 base and J lost 1, with 4 bases in between. The CDR3, as DNA: TGTGCCAGCAGCTTAGGAGCGAACACTGAAGCTTTCTTT. Protein product: CASSLGANTEAFF.

The V gene is TRBV18, the J gene TRBJ2-5, with D hard to call. CDR1 and CDR2 (germline): KGHSH, LQKENI. V dropped 3 bases and J dropped 1 base, with 9 bases sitting between them. The CDR3 runs 14 residues. In nucleotides, the CDR3 is TGTGCCAGCTCACCCCGAGAGGTCCAAGAGACCCAGTACTTC. This sequence encodes CASSPREVQETQYF.